This T cell receptor beta chain was documented in a study of shared clonotypes between healthy human individuals. Turning to this clone: Its antigen is unidentified.

Study-wide points: Genetic and exposure-history diversity was limited by the small donor number. The expectation was that sequencing depth would affect clonotype sharing among donors.

CDR1 is SGHAT and CDR2 is FQDESV in the germline V gene (reference sequence). This CDR3 has 18 residues. The V and J ends lost 3 bases and 1 base, in that order; junction bases with no gene match: 13. TCRdb's copy holds only in-frame clones and misses some; the assay was immunoSEQ multiplex PCR. The sample carries roughly 450,000 clones, 79% recorded once. Sequencing used PBMCs. The receptor was derived from a woman between 40 and 50 years old in good health. Some clones in this sample may be carry-over from other donors' samples. The chain couples TRBV11-1 to TRBJ2-5; 8 bases match TRBD1. The CDR3 DNA is TGTGCCAGCAGCTTCAGGGTCCGGGACAGGCAAATCCAAGAGACCCAGTACTTC. As protein: CASSFRVRDRQIQETQYF.